These T cell receptor beta chains were read from a single sample in a study of somatic mutations in cytotoxic T cells in rheumatoid arthritis. Generated by immunoSEQ multiplex PCR, the TCRdb table keeps only in-frame clones and is missing some. The table lists some 11,000 clones, approximately 71% of them singletons. Source material: CD8+ T cells sorted from blood. All receptors derive from an adult with rheumatoid arthritis. CDR3s include the opening cysteine and the closing phenylalanine or tryptophan. The D gene is left open where the match is weak. Only part of the rows carry a size: once, few, many, or a class if the clone is expanded.

NA,TRBJ2-5,TRBV27,NA,CASSPRMGTQYF,TGTGCCAGCAGTCCACGCATGGGGACCCAGTACTTC
NA,TRBJ2-1,TRBV6-4,few,CASSDQGGGSYNEQFF,TGTGCCAGCAGTGACCAGGGGGGAGGCTCCTACAATGAGCAGTTCTTC
NA,TRBJ1-5,TRBV7-8,NA,CASSLARGYQPQHF,TGTGCCAGCAGCTTAGCTCGGGGGTATCAGCCCCAGCATTTT
TRBD2,TRBJ2-2,TRBV6-1,NA,CASSVTWGTGGLVGELFF,TGTGCCAGCAGTGTAACTTGGGGGACGGGGGGGCTCGTCGGGGAGCTGTTTTTT
NA,TRBJ2-7,TRBV29-1,NA,CSVDWPGGVYEQYF,TGCAGCGTTGACTGGCCAGGGGGGGTCTACGAGCAGTACTTC
NA,TRBJ2-2,TRBV7-2,NA,CASSPKWGAGELFF,TGTGCCAGCAGCCCCAAGTGGGGGGCCGGGGAGCTGTTTTTT
TRBD2,TRBJ2-7,TRBV27,NA,CASSWTRVHEQYF,TGTGCCAGCAGTTGGACTAGGGTACACGAGCAGTACTTC
NA,TRBJ1-2,TRBV14,NA,CASSHPISGTLGYTF,TGTGCCAGCAGCCATCCTATAAGTGGAACACTAGGCTACACCTTC
NA,TRBJ2-7,TRBV10-3,NA,CATQSRGSYEQYF,TGTGCCACTCAAAGTCGGGGTTCCTACGAGCAGTACTTC
NA,TRBJ1-2,TRBV7-3,NA,CASSSPLQGYDGYTF,TGTGCCAGCAGCTCCCCCTTACAGGGATACGATGGCTACACCTTC
NA,TRBJ1-2,TRBV6-1,few,CASSENFQGNYGYTF,TGTGCCAGCAGTGAGAATTTCCAGGGAAACTATGGCTACACCTTC
NA,TRBJ2-5,TRBV6-1,NA,CASRVTTYQETQYF,TGTGCCAGCAGAGTCACTACGTACCAAGAGACCCAGTACTTC
NA,TRBJ2-3,TRBV9,NA,CASSVEDYGGDTQYF,TGTGCCAGCAGCGTAGAGGACTATGGGGGCGATACGCAGTATTTT
TRBD1,TRBJ1-2,TRBV27,NA,CASSTAGTVLYGYTF,TGTGCCAGCAGTACCGCCGGGACAGTCCTCTATGGCTACACCTTC
NA,TRBJ1-6,TRBV12-5,NA,CASARMGSYNSPLHF,TGTGCTAGTGCCAGAATGGGCTCCTATAATTCACCCCTCCACTTT
NA,TRBJ1-2,TRBV7-9,NA,CASSARVLGFGYTF,TGTGCCAGCAGCGCCCGGGTCCTGGGCTTTGGCTACACCTTC
TRBD2,TRBJ2-7,TRBV5-1,NA,CARPLAGGTGDEQYF,TGCGCCAGGCCACTAGCGGGGGGGACCGGGGACGAGCAGTACTTC
NA,TRBJ1-4,TRBV5-8,NA,CASSPNEKLFF,TGTGCCAGCAGTCCAAATGAAAAACTGTTTTTT
NA,TRBJ2-6,TRBV2,NA,CASSESGEGTGANVLTF,TGTGCCAGCAGTGAATCAGGGGAGGGCACTGGGGCCAACGTCCTGACTTTC
TRBD1,TRBJ1-2,TRBV27,NA,CASTRIPGQGFFYGYTF,TGTGCCAGCACCCGAATCCCGGGACAGGGATTTTTTTATGGCTACACCTTC
NA,TRBJ1-5,TRBV19,NA,CASRTGAYHDQPQHF,TGTGCCAGTAGAACGGGGGCGTATCATGATCAGCCCCAGCATTTT
NA,TRBJ2-3,TRBV27,NA,CASSPPKGRPPFTDTQYF,TGTGCCAGCAGTCCCCCTAAGGGCAGGCCGCCATTCACAGATACGCAGTATTTT
NA,TRBJ2-1,TRBV9,NA,CASSVGRVAYNEQFF,TGTGCCAGCAGCGTAGGTAGGGTGGCCTACAATGAGCAGTTCTTC
NA,TRBJ2-3,TRBV10-3,NA,CAISQGVTSTDTQYF,TGTGCCATCAGCCAGGGTGTCACCAGCACAGATACGCAGTATTTT
NA,TRBJ2-3,TRBV5-6,NA,CASSFLTDTQYF,TGTGCCAGCAGCTTTCTCACCGATACGCAGTATTTT
NA,TRBJ1-5,TRBV6-5,NA,CASSDNSNQPQHF,TGTGCCAGCAGCGACAATAGCAATCAGCCCCAGCATTTT
NA,TRBJ1-1,TRBV10-1,NA,CASSYRAKDPYYTEAFF,TGCGCCAGCAGCTACAGGGCCAAAGACCCCTACTACACTGAAGCTTTCTTT
TRBD1,TRBJ2-7,TRBV5-4,NA,CASSAGQGNHYEQYF,TGTGCCAGCAGCGCGGGACAGGGGAATCACTACGAGCAGTACTTC
TRBD2,TRBJ2-2,TRBV27,NA,CASSDLSGGARGTGELFF,TGTGCCAGCAGTGATTTGAGCGGGGGGGCTCGTGGAACCGGGGAGCTGTTTTTT
TRBD1,TRBJ2-7,TRBV4-1,once,CASSPRDSGYEQYF,TGCGCCAGCAGCCCAAGGGACAGTGGATACGAGCAGTACTTC
NA,TRBJ1-1,TRBV4-3,NA,CASSQGPNTNTEAFF,TGCGCCAGCAGCCAAGGGCCTAACACGAACACTGAAGCTTTCTTT
NA,TRBJ2-3,TRBV7-9,NA,CASSLAGGAKYF,TGTGCCAGCAGCTTAGCGGGGGGGGCAAAGTATTTT
NA,TRBJ1-5,TRBV30,NA,CAWSVRGAVVNQPQHF,TGTGCCTGGAGTGTAAGGGGCGCGGTGGTGAATCAGCCCCAGCATTTT
TRBD1,TRBJ1-6,TRBV2,few,CASSGGTGVSPLHF,TGTGCCAGCAGTGGGGGGACAGGGGTTTCACCCCTCCACTTT
NA,TRBJ1-4,TRBV5-1,NA,CASRSTATNEKLFF,TGCGCCAGCCGTAGTACTGCAACTAATGAAAAACTGTTTTTT
NA,TRBJ2-1,TRBV7-9,NA,CATRTDRHNEQFF,TGTGCCACACGGACAGACCGACACAATGAGCAGTTCTTC
NA,TRBJ2-1,TRBV19,NA,CASSIYPSSYNEQFF,TGTGCCAGTAGTATTTACCCGAGCTCCTACAATGAGCAGTTCTTC
NA,TRBJ2-5,TRBV19,NA,CASSDGGQETQYF,TGTGCCAGTAGTGACGGGGGACAAGAGACCCAGTACTTC
NA,TRBJ1-1,TRBV5-6,NA,CASSGGRRPEAFF,TGTGCCAGCAGCGGTGGAAGGAGGCCCGAAGCTTTCTTT
NA,TRBJ2-7,TRBV6-1,few,CAGCSGTPDEQYF,TGTGCCGGCTGCTCCGGGACCCCAGACGAGCAGTACTTC
TRBD2,TRBJ2-3,TRBV7-8,NA,CASSGSGGLTDTQYF,TGTGCCAGCAGTGGTAGCGGGGGGCTCACAGATACGCAGTATTTT
NA,TRBJ1-2,TRBV2,NA,CASSEHPANYGYTF,TGTGCCAGCAGTGAACATCCGGCTAACTATGGCTACACCTTC
NA,TRBJ1-3,TRBV28,NA,CASGSTTGNTIYF,TGTGCCTCAGGCTCCACCACGGGAAACACCATATATTTT
NA,TRBJ1-1,TRBV4-1,NA,CASSLNPTLSAFF,TGCGCCAGCAGCCTAAATCCTACACTCTCCGCTTTCTTT
NA,TRBJ1-3,TRBV19,few,CASTTGTGGNTIYF,TGTGCCAGTACCACCGGGACGGGTGGAAACACCATATATTTT
TRBD1,TRBJ1-1,TRBV7-9,few,CASSLAVGPGQGAEAFF,TGTGCCAGCAGCTTAGCCGTTGGACCGGGACAGGGGGCTGAAGCTTTCTTT
NA,TRBJ2-5,TRBV4-2,NA,CASSGNYEQYF,TGTGCCAGCAGTGGTAACTATGAGCAGTACTTC